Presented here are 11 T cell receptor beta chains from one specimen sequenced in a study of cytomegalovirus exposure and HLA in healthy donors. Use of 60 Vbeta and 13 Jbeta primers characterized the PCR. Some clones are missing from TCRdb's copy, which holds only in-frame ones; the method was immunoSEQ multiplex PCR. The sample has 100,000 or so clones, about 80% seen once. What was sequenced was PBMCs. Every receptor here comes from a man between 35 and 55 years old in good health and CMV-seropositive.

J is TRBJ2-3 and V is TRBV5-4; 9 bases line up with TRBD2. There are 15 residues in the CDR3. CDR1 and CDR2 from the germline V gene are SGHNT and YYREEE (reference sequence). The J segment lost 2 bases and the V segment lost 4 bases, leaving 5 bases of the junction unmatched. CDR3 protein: CASSLSGGPTDTQYF. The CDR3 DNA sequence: TGTGCCAGCAGCCTTAGCGGGGGCCCCACAGATACGCAGTATTTT.

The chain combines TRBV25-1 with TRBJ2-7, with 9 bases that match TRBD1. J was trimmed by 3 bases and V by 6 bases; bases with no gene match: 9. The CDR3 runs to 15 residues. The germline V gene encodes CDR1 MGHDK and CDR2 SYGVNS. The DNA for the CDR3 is TGTGCCAGCAGGGGAGGGGGGACAGGGAACTACGAGCAGTACTTC. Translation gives CASRGGGTGNYEQYF.

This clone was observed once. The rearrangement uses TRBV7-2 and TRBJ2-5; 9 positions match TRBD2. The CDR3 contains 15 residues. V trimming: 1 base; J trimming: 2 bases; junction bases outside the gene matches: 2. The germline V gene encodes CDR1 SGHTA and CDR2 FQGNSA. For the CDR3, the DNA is TGTGCCAGCAGCTTAGGGCTAGCGGGGCAAGAGACCCAGTACTTC. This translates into CASSLGLAGQETQYF.

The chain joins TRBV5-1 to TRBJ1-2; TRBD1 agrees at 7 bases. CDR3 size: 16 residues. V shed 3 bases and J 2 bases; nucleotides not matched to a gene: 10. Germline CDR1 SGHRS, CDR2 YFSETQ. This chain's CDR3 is CASSWGLTGRNYGYTF. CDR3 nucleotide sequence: TGCGCCAGCAGCTGGGGGTTGACAGGGCGGAACTATGGCTACACCTTC.

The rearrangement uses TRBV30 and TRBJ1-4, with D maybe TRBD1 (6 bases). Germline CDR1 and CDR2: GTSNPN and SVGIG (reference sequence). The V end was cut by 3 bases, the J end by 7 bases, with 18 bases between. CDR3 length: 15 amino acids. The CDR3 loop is CAWSRDRGGSEKLFF. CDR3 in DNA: TGTGCCTGGAGCCGGGATAGGGGGGGCAGTGAAAAACTGTTTTTT.

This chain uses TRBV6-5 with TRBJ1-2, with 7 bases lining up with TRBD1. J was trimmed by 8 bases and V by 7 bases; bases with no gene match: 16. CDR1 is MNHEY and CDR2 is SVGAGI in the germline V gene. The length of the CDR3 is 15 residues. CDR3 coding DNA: TGTGCCAGCACCACCCGCTTACAGGGGCTGGGGGGCTACACCTTC. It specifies CASTTRLQGLGGYTF.

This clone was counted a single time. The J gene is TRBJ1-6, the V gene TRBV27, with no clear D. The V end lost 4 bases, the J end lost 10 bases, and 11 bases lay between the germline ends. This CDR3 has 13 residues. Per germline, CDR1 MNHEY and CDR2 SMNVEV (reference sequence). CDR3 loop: CASSSPGWSPLHF. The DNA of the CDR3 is TGTGCCAGCAGTTCCCCGGGATGGTCACCCCTCCACTTT.

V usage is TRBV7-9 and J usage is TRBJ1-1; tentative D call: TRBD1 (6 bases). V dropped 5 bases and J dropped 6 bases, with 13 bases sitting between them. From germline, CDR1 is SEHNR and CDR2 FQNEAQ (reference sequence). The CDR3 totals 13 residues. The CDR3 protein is CASSPTSGAEAFF. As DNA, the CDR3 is TGTGCCAGCAGCCCGACTTCAGGGGCTGAAGCTTTCTTT.

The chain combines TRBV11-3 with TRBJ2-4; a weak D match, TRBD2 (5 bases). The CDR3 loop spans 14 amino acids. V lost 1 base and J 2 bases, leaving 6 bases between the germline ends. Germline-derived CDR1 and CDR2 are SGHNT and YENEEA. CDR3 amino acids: CASSLAGTKNIQYF. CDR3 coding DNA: TGTGCCAGCAGCTTAGCGGGAACCAAAAACATTCAGTACTTC.

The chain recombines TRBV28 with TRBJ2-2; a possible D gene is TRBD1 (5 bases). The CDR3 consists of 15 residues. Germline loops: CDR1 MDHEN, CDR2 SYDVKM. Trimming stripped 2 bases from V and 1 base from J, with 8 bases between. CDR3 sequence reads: CASSLRQMNTGELFF. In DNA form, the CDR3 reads TGTGCCAGCAGTTTAAGACAGATGAACACCGGGGAGCTGTTTTTT. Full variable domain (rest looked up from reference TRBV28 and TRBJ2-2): DVKVTQSSRYLVKRTGEKVFLECVQDMDHENMFWYRQDPGLGLRLIYFSYDVKMKEKGDIPEGYSVSREKKERFSLILESASTNQTSMYLCASSLRQMNTGELFFGEGSRLTVL.

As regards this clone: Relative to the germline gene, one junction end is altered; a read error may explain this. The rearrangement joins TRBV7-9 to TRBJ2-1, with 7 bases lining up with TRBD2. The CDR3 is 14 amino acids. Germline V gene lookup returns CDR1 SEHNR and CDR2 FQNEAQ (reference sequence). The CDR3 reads CASSLAAAYNEQFF. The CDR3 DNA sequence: TGTGCCAGCAGCCTAGCGGCCGCCTACAATGAGCAGTTCTTC.